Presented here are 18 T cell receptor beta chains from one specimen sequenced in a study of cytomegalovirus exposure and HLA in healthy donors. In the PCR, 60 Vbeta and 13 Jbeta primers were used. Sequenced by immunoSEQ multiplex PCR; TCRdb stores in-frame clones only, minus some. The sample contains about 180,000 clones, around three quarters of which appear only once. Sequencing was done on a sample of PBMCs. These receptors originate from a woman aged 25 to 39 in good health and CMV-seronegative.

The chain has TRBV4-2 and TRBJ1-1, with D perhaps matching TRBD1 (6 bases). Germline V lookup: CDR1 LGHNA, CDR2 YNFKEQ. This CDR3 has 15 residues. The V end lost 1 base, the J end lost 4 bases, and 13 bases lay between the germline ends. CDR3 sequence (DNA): TGTGCCAGCAGCCAAGGCCAGGGGTTGGGCACTGAAGCTTTCTTT. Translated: CASSQGQGLGTEAFF.

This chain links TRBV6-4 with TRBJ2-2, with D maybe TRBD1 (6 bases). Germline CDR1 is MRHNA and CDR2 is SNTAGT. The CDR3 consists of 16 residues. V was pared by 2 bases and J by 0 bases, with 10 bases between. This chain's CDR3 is CASSDEGTSNTGELFF. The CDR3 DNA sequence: TGTGCCAGCAGTGACGAAGGGACATCGAACACCGGGGAGCTGTTTTTT.

The CDR3 nucleotides read TGTGCCAGCAGGGCCGTCTCGAACACTGAAGCTTTCTTT. As protein: CASRAVSNTEAFF. The chain uses TRBV6-1 and TRBJ1-1; D unresolved. The V gene lost 6 bases and the J gene lost 1 base, with 9 bases spanning the gap. This CDR3 is 13 amino acids long. Germline values: CDR1 MNHNS, CDR2 SASEGT.

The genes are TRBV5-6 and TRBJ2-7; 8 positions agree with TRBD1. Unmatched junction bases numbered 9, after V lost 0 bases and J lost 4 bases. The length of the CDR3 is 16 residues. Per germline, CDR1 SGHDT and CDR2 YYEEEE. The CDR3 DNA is TGTGCCAGCAGCTTGGGCTACAGGGGGACTGTTTACGAGCAGTACTTC. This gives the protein CASSLGYRGTVYEQYF.

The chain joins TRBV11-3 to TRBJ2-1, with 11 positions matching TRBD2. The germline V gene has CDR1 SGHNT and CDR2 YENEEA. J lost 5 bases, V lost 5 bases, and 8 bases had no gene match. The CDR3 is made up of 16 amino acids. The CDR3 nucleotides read TGTGCCAGCAGCCCGCAACTAGCGGGGGTGCACAATGAGCAGTTCTTC. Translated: CASSPQLAGVHNEQFF.

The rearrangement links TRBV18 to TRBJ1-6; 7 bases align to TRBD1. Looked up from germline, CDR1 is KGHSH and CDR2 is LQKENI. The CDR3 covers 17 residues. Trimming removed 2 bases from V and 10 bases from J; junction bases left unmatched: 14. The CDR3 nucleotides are TGTGCCAGCTCACCAGGAGACAGGGCCGTGCTTCCCTCACCCCTCCACTTT. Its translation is CASSPGDRAVLPSPLHF. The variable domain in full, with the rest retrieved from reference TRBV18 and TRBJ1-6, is NAGVMQNPRHLVRRRGQEARLRCSPMKGHSHVYWYRQLPEEGLKFMVYLQKENIIDESGMPKERFSAEFPKEGPSILRIQQVVRGDSAAYFCASSPGDRAVLPSPLHFGNGTRLTVT.

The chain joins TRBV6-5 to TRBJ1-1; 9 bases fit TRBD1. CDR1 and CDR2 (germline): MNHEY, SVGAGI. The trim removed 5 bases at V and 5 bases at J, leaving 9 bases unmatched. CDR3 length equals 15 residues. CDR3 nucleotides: TGTGCCAGCAGTATCTCGGGACAGGGTTTTACTGAAGCTTTCTTT. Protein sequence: CASSISGQGFTEAFF.

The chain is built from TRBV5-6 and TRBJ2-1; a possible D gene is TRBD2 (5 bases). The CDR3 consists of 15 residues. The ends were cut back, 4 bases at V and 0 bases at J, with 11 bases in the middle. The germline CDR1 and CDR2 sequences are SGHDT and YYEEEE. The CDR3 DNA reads TGTGCCAGCAGCCCAGACGCGGGCTCCTACAATGAGCAGTTCTTC. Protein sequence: CASSPDAGSYNEQFF.

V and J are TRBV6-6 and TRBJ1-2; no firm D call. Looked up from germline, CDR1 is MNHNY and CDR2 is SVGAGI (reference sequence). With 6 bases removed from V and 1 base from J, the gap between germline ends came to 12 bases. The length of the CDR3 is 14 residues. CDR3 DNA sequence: TGTGCCAGCAGGGAGGGAGGAGGTAACTATGGCTACACCTTC. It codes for CASREGGGNYGYTF.

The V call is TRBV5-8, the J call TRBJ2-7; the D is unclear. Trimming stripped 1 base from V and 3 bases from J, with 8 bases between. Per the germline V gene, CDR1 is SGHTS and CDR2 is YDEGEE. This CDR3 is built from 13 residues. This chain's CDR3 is CASSLLGNYEQYF. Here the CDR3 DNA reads TGTGCCAGCAGCTTGTTGGGCAACTACGAGCAGTACTTC.

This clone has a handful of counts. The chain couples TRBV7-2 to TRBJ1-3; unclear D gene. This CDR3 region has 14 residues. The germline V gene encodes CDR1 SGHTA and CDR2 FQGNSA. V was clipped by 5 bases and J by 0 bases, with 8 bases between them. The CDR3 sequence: CASSQYLSGNTIYF. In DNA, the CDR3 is TGTGCCAGCAGCCAGTACCTCTCTGGAAACACCATATATTTT. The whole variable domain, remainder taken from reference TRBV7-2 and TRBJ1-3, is GAGVSQSPSNKVTEKGKDVELRCDPISGHTALYWYRQSLGQGLEFLIYFQGNSAPDKSGLPSDRFSAERTGGSVSTLTIQRTQQEDSAVYLCASSQYLSGNTIYFGEGSWLTVV.

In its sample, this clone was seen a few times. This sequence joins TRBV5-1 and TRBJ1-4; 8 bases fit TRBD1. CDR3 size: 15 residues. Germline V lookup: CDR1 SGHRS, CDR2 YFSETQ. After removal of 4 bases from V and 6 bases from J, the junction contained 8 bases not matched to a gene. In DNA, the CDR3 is TGCGCCAGCAGCCCAGGACAGGGAGTTGATGAAAAACTGTTTTTT. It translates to CASSPGQGVDEKLFF.

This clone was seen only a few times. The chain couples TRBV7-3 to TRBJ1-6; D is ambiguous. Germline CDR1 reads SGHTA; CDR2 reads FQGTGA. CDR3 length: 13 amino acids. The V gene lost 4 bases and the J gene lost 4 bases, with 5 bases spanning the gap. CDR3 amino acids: CASSSLYNSPLHF. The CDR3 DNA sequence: TGTGCCAGCAGCTCCCTTTATAATTCACCCCTCCACTTT.

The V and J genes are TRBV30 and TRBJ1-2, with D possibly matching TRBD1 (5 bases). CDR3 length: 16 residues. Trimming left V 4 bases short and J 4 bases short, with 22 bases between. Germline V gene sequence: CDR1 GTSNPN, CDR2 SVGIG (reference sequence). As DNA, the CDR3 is TGTGCCTGGACCGACAGAGTCCTAAGGGCCCGCTATGGCTACACCTTC. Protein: CAWTDRVLRARYGYTF.

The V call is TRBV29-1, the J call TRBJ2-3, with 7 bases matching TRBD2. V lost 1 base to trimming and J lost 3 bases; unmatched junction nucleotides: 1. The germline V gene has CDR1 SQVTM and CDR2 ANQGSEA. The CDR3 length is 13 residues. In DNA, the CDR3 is TGCAGCGTTGAAGGGGAGGGAACAGATACGCAGTATTTT. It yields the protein CSVEGEGTDTQYF.

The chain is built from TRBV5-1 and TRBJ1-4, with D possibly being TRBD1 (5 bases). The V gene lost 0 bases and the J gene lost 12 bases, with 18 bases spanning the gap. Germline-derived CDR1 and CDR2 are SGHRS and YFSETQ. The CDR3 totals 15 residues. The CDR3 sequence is CASSLALDGEGELFF. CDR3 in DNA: TGCGCCAGCAGCTTGGCTTTAGACGGAGAAGGGGAACTGTTTTTT. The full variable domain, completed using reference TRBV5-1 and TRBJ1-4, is KAGVTQTPRYLIKTRGQQVTLSCSPISGHRSVSWYQQTPGQGLQFLFEYFSETQRNKGNFPGRFSGRQFSNSRSEMNVSTLELGDSALYLCASSLALDGEGELFFGSGTQLSVL.

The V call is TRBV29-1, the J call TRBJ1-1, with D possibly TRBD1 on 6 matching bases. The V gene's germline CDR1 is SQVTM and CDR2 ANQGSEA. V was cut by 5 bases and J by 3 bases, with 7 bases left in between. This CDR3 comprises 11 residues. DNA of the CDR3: TGCAGCGTTAGGGGGTACACTGAAGCTTTCTTT. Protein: CSVRGYTEAFF. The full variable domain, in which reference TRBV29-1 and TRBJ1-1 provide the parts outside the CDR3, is SAVISQKPSRDICQRGTSLTIQCQVDSQVTMMFWYRQQPGQSLTLIATANQGSEATYESGFVIDKFPISRPNLTFSTLTVSNMSPEDSSIYLCSVRGYTEAFFGQGTRLTVV.

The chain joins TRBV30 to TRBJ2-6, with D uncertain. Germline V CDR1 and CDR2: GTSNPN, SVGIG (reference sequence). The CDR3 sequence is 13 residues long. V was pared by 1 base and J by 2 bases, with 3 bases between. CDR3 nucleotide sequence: TGTGCCTGGAGTGAGCCTGGGGCCAACGTCCTGACTTTC. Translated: CAWSEPGANVLTF.